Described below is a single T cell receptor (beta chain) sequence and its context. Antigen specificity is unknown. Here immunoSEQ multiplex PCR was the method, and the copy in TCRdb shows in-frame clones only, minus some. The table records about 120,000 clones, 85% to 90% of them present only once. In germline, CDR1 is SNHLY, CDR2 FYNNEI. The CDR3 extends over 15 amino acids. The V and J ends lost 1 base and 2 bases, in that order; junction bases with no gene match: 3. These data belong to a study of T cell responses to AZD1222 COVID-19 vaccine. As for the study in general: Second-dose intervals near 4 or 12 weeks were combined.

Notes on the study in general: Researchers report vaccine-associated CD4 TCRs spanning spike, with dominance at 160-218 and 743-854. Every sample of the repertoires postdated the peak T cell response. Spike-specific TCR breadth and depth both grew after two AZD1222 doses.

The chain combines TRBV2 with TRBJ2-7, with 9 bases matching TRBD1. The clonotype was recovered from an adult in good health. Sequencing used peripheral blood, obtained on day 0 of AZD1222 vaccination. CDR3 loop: CASSEGGTGTYEQYF. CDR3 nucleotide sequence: TGTGCCAGCAGTGAAGGCGGGACAGGGACCTACGAGCAGTACTTC.